These 30 T cell receptor beta chains originate from one sample sequenced in a study of CD8 T cells in Susac syndrome. With random hexamers, reverse transcription was performed on about 0.45 to 1 ug of RNA. TCRdb passed the immunoSEQ multiplex PCR reads through MiXCR, listing each CDR3 protein once. The sample has some 150,000 distinct CDR3 sequences; around 94% are singletons. Sequencing used CD4+ T cells from PBMCs. These TCRs come from a human donor in good health.

V is TRBV6-1 and J is TRBJ2-7; D assignment may be TRBD1 or TRBD2 (5 bases each). The CDR3 length is 13 residues. V was trimmed by 1 base and J by 6 bases, leaving 10 bases between them. CDR1 and CDR2 (germline): MNHNS, SASEGT. CDR3 loop: CASSEVGAGEQYF. The CDR3 nucleotides are TGTGCCAGCAGTGAAGTCGGGGCCGGCGAGCAGTACTTC.

The V call is TRBV3-1, the J call TRBJ2-5, with 8 bases matching TRBD1. V lost 4 bases and J lost 5; bases outside the gene matches: 6. Germline V gives CDR1 LGHDT, CDR2 YNNKEL (reference sequence). The length of the CDR3 is 14 residues. CDR3 amino acids: CASSPRQGYETQYF. CDR3 DNA: TGTGCCAGCAGCCCCAGACAGGGGTACGAGACCCAGTACTTC.

The V call is TRBV12-3 or TRBV12-4, the J call TRBJ1-2; 9 nucleotides align to TRBD1. V was pared by 2 bases and J by 0 bases, with 4 bases of the junction left unmatched. The CDR3 contains 16 residues. The chain's CDR3 is CASSLRGTGPNYGYTF. The CDR3 coding sequence is TGTGCCAGCAGTTTACGTGGGACAGGGCCTAACTATGGCTACACCTTC.

V and J are TRBV7-9 and TRBJ1-5, with 8 bases fitting TRBD1. This CDR3 comprises 15 residues. V shed 3 bases and J 2 bases; nucleotides not matched to a gene: 3. Germline CDR1 and CDR2: SEHNR and FQNEAQ (reference sequence). The CDR3 DNA is TGTGCCAGCAGCTTGCAGGGGGCCGGCAATCAGCCCCAGCATTTT. It encodes CASSLQGAGNQPQHF. The full variable domain, in which reference TRBV7-9 and TRBJ1-5 provide the parts outside the CDR3, is DTGVSQNPRHKITKRGQNVTFRCDPISEHNRLYWYRQTLGQGPEFLTYFQNEAQLEKSRLLSDRFSAERPKGSFSTLEIQRTEQGDSAMYLCASSLQGAGNQPQHFGDGTRLSIL.

The chain combines TRBV30 with TRBJ1-4; D uncertain. The CDR3 spans 15 residues. Between the trimmed V and J ends, which lost 3 bases and 0 bases, there was a span of 11 bases. Germline V lookup: CDR1 GTSNPN, CDR2 SVGIG (reference sequence). CDR3 sequence reads: CAWREIGATNEKLFF. Here the CDR3 DNA reads TGTGCCTGGAGGGAGATCGGAGCAACTAATGAAAAACTGTTTTTT. Full variable domain (remainder filled in from reference TRBV30 and TRBJ1-4): SQTIHQWPATLVQPVGSPLSLECTVEGTSNPNLYWYRQAAGRGLQLLFYSVGIGQISSEVPQNLSASRPQDRQFILSSKKLLLSDSGFYLCAWREIGATNEKLFFGSGTQLSVL.

The J gene is TRBJ1-2, the V gene TRBV3-1; D might be TRBD1 (5 bases). CDR1 LGHDT and CDR2 YNNKEL come from the germline V gene (reference sequence). V shed 0 bases and J shed 8 bases, with 13 bases lying between them. The CDR3 sequence is 14 residues long. The CDR3 nucleotides are TGTGCCAGCAGCCAAGAGACAGACCGAACAGGCTACACCTTC. Translated, it gives CASSQETDRTGYTF. The whole variable domain, remainder taken from reference TRBV3-1 and TRBJ1-2, is DTAVSQTPKYLVTQMGNDKSIKCEQNLGHDTMYWYKQDSKKFLKIMFSYNNKELIINETVPNRFSPKSPDKAHLNLHINSLELGDSAVYFCASSQETDRTGYTFGSGTRLTVV.

The gene calls are TRBV27 and TRBJ2-1, with D perhaps matching TRBD1 or TRBD2 (6 bases each). Germline CDR1 and CDR2: MNHEY and SMNVEV (reference sequence). The CDR3 extends over 15 amino acids. V lost 3 bases and J lost 3, with 12 bases in between. CDR3 loop: CASSFGRGGYNEQFF. In DNA form, the CDR3 reads TGTGCCAGCAGTTTCGGCAGGGGAGGCTACAATGAGCAGTTCTTC.

V is TRBV14 and J is TRBJ2-7; tentatively, D is TRBD1 or TRBD2 (5 bases each). Germline-derived CDR1 and CDR2 are SGHDN and FVKESK. V was clipped by 4 bases and J by 4 bases, with 17 bases between them. The CDR3 has 15 residues. In DNA form, the CDR3 reads TGTGCCAGCAGCCGAAGCGGTTCAGGGAATTACGAGCAGTACTTC. It translates to CASSRSGSGNYEQYF.

This sequence joins TRBV2 and TRBJ2-2, with D possibly TRBD2 on 6 matching bases. V shed 3 bases and J shed 5 bases, with 10 bases lying between them. CDR1 SNHLY and CDR2 FYNNEI come from the germline V gene. The CDR3 has 14 amino acids. CDR3 sequence: CASSETRGTGELFF. The CDR3 nucleotides read TGTGCCAGCAGTGAGACTAGAGGTACCGGGGAGCTGTTTTTT. Drawing the rest from reference TRBV2 and TRBJ2-2, the complete variable domain is EPEVTQTPSHQVTQMGQEVILRCVPISNHLYFYWYRQILGQKVEFLVSFYNNEISEKSEIFDDQFSVERPDGSNFTLKIRSTKLEDSAMYFCASSETRGTGELFFGEGSRLTVL.

The chain has TRBV4-1 and TRBJ1-5; D perhaps matches TRBD1 (6 bases). Trimming cost V 0 bases and J 5 bases, with 11 bases left between them. The V gene's germline CDR1 is MGHRA and CDR2 YSYEKL. The CDR3 is made up of 15 amino acids. The DNA of the CDR3 is TGCGCCAGCAGCCAAGATCAACAGGGCGATCAGCCCCAGCATTTT. This codes for CASSQDQQGDQPQHF.

This chain connects TRBV6-1 to TRBJ1-2, with TRBD1 matching over 7 bases. The CDR3 is 15 residues long. Germline-derived CDR1 and CDR2 are MNHNS and SASEGT. The V and J ends lost 4 bases and 0 bases, in that order; junction bases with no gene match: 5. The CDR3 spells CASSGPTGPNYGYTF. CDR3 nucleotides: TGTGCCAGCAGTGGACCGACAGGGCCTAACTATGGCTACACCTTC.

In its sample, this clonotype was seen a few times. The V call is TRBV5-1, the J call TRBJ2-1; the D is unclear. Germline assignment: CDR1 SGHRS and CDR2 YFSETQ. Trimming shortened V by 7 bases and J by 3 bases, and 11 bases separated the two germline ends. The CDR3 is 13 residues long. As DNA, the CDR3 is TGCGCCAGCGGTGGTGGGTTCTACAATGAGCAGTTCTTC. This gives the protein CASGGGFYNEQFF. Drawing the rest from reference TRBV5-1 and TRBJ2-1, the complete variable domain is KAGVTQTPRYLIKTRGQQVTLSCSPISGHRSVSWYQQTPGQGLQFLFEYFSETQRNKGNFPGRFSGRQFSNSRSEMNVSTLELGDSALYLCASGGGFYNEQFFGPGTRLTVL.

The V call is TRBV2, the J call TRBJ2-5; 7 bases line up with TRBD1. The CDR3 contains 15 residues. V dropped 5 bases and J dropped 5; count of bases not matched to a gene: 11. Germline CDR1 is SNHLY and CDR2 is FYNNEI. The CDR3 protein is CASSLDTGDGETQYF. The CDR3 bases are TGTGCCAGCAGTTTAGATACAGGGGACGGGGAGACCCAGTACTTC.

CDR3 sequence reads: CASSLDTLYEQYF. CDR3 coding DNA: TGTGCCAGCAGCTTAGATACTCTCTACGAGCAGTACTTC. The chain employs TRBV7-8 and TRBJ2-7, with D unclear. CDR1 SGHVS and CDR2 FQNEAQ come from the germline V gene. The CDR3 is 13 amino acids. Trimming shortened V by 1 base and J by 3 bases, and 7 bases separated the two germline ends.

The genes are TRBV28 and TRBJ1-1; D unresolved. The CDR3 has 12 residues. The V end was cut by 10 bases, the J end by 1 base, with 10 bases between. The germline CDR1 and CDR2 sequences are MDHEN and SYDVKM. CDR3 region: CATRGPNTEAFF. The CDR3 nucleotides are TGTGCCACCCGAGGGCCGAACACTGAAGCTTTCTTT.

The chain carries TRBV6-2 or TRBV6-3 and TRBJ1-1; D unclear. Looked up from germline, CDR1 is MNHEY and CDR2 is SVGEGT. V lost 8 bases, J lost 4 bases, and 11 bases lay in between. This CDR3 has 12 residues. CDR3: CASGRTGTEAFF. The DNA for the CDR3 is TGTGCCAGCGGTAGAACGGGCACTGAAGCTTTCTTT.

The chain joins TRBV5-1 to TRBJ2-1, with TRBD2 identical over 10 bases. Germline V gene data show CDR1 as SGHRS and CDR2 as YFSETQ. The CDR3 length is 15 residues. V lost 4 bases, J lost 7 bases, and 8 bases stayed unmatched. The CDR3 bases are TGCGCCAGCAGCCTTACTAGCGGGACACAGAATGAGCAGTTCTTC. Protein: CASSLTSGTQNEQFF.

V is TRBV29-1 and J is TRBJ1-1; D not resolved. Germline CDR1 SQVTM, CDR2 ANQGSEA. This CDR3 region has 12 residues. The V and J ends lost 4 bases and 2 bases respectively, with 8 bases between them. The CDR3 loop is CSVVLRNTEAFF. As DNA, the CDR3 is TGCAGCGTTGTCCTAAGAAACACTGAAGCTTTCTTT. Full variable domain (missing parts from reference TRBV29-1 and TRBJ1-1): SAVISQKPSRDICQRGTSLTIQCQVDSQVTMMFWYRQQPGQSLTLIATANQGSEATYESGFVIDKFPISRPNLTFSTLTVSNMSPEDSSIYLCSVVLRNTEAFFGQGTRLTVV.

This chain links TRBV20-1 with TRBJ1-2; 7 bases are a match to TRBD1. The CDR3 is 12 residues long. The trim removed 5 bases at V and 4 bases at J, leaving 4 bases unmatched. Germline V gives CDR1 DFQATT, CDR2 SNEGSKA (reference sequence). CDR3 DNA: TGCAGTGCTCCGGGGACAGCCTATGGCTACACCTTC. Its translation: CSAPGTAYGYTF.

The chain is built from TRBV28 and TRBJ2-7, with D possibly being TRBD2 (5 bases). Trimming removed 5 bases from V and 4 bases from J, with 12 bases in between. The CDR3 totals 13 residues. In germline, CDR1 is MDHEN, CDR2 SYDVKM. The DNA of the CDR3 is TGTGCCAGCAGTCCCTCTCTAGCATACGAGCAGTACTTC. Amino acid sequence: CASSPSLAYEQYF.

The table lists this clonotype with a count of one. The chain couples TRBV28 to TRBJ2-7; maybe TRBD1 (6 bases). V was trimmed by 8 bases and J by 3 bases, leaving 11 bases between them. The CDR3 runs 12 residues. CDR1 is MDHEN, CDR2 SYDVKM, per germline. The CDR3 sequence: CASGQSFYEQYF. The DNA for the CDR3 is TGTGCCAGCGGACAGAGTTTCTACGAGCAGTACTTC.

The chain is built from TRBV20-1 and TRBJ2-3, with TRBD2 matching over 13 bases. The CDR3 runs 16 residues. Looked up from germline, CDR1 is DFQATT and CDR2 is SNEGSKA (reference sequence). Losses at the gene ends were 6 bases for V and 2 bases for J; bases not matched to a gene: 8. The CDR3 DNA reads as TGCAGTGCGCAAACTAGCGGGAGGGCCCCCACAGATACGCAGTATTTT. It specifies CSAQTSGRAPTDTQYF.

This chain joins TRBV2 and TRBJ1-1; D gene unclear. Germline V gene sequence: CDR1 SNHLY, CDR2 FYNNEI. The CDR3 has 14 residues. The ends were cut back, 9 bases at V and 7 bases at J, with 21 bases in the middle. CDR3 in amino acids: CASHSNILESEAFF. For the CDR3, the DNA is TGTGCCAGTCATAGCAACATTTTGGAGAGTGAAGCTTTCTTT.

The chain employs TRBV30 and TRBJ2-7; D unclear. Germline-derived CDR1 and CDR2 are GTSNPN and SVGIG (reference sequence). The CDR3 is 11 amino acids. With 3 bases removed from V and 3 bases from J, the gap between germline ends came to 6 bases. In nucleotides, the CDR3 is TGTGCCTGGAGAGGGAACTACGAGCAGTACTTC. This encodes CAWRGNYEQYF. Filled out from reference TRBV30 and TRBJ2-7, the complete variable domain reads SQTIHQWPATLVQPVGSPLSLECTVEGTSNPNLYWYRQAAGRGLQLLFYSVGIGQISSEVPQNLSASRPQDRQFILSSKKLLLSDSGFYLCAWRGNYEQYFGPGTRLTVT.

The genes are TRBV28 and TRBJ2-2, with a tentative D call TRBD1 (6 bases). The CDR3 contains 15 residues. The germline gives CDR1 MDHEN, CDR2 SYDVKM. Between the trimmed V and J ends, which lost 6 bases and 5 bases, there was a span of 16 bases. CDR3 sequence (DNA): TGTGCCAGCAGGGAGACAGGAGCGCAAACCGGGGAGCTGTTTTTT. Protein sequence: CASRETGAQTGELFF.

This chain uses TRBV27 with TRBJ2-7, with D unresolved. Germline assignment: CDR1 MNHEY and CDR2 SMNVEV (reference sequence). This CDR3 comprises 12 residues. With 5 bases removed from V and 6 bases from J, the gap between germline ends came to 11 bases. The CDR3 sequence is CASSQTMGEQYF. CDR3 nucleotide sequence: TGTGCCAGCAGTCAGACGATGGGCGAGCAGTACTTC.

This clonotype was seen just once. Mismatch with germline at one junction end may stem from a read error. The chain recombines TRBV27 with TRBJ1-1; perhaps TRBD1 as D (6 bases). The CDR3 runs 14 residues. Per the germline V gene, CDR1 is MNHEY and CDR2 is SMNVEV (reference sequence). Written as DNA, the CDR3 is TGTGCCAGCAGTTTGTGGCAGGGGAACGCTGAAGCTTTCTTT. Translating gives CASSLWQGNAEAFF.

The chain couples TRBV6-5 to TRBJ2-2; the match to TRBD1 covers 8 bases. With V trimmed by 5 bases and J by 8 bases, 4 bases remained unmatched. This CDR3 has 13 amino acids. Germline CDR1 reads MNHEY; CDR2 reads SVGAGI. The CDR3 DNA reads as TGTGCCAGCAGTCCGGACAGGGAGGGGGAGCTGTTTTTT. Its translation is CASSPDREGELFF.

The genes are TRBV3-1 and TRBJ2-3; D is ambiguous. This CDR3 contains 15 residues. Trimming cost V 0 bases and J 0 bases, with 7 bases left between them. In germline, CDR1 is LGHDT, CDR2 YNNKEL (reference sequence). The CDR3 spells CASSQDGLSTDTQYF. In nucleotides, the CDR3 is TGTGCCAGCAGCCAAGATGGGCTAAGCACAGATACGCAGTATTTT.

The chain has TRBV6-1 and TRBJ1-5; 9 nucleotides align to TRBD1. This CDR3 is 17 amino acids long. Germline lookup yields CDR1 MNHNS and CDR2 SASEGT. V trimming: 6 bases; J trimming: 2 bases; junction bases outside the gene matches: 11. The CDR3 reads CASSSTGGANGNQPQHF. CDR3 DNA: TGTGCCAGCAGCAGTACAGGGGGCGCGAATGGCAATCAGCCCCAGCATTTT.